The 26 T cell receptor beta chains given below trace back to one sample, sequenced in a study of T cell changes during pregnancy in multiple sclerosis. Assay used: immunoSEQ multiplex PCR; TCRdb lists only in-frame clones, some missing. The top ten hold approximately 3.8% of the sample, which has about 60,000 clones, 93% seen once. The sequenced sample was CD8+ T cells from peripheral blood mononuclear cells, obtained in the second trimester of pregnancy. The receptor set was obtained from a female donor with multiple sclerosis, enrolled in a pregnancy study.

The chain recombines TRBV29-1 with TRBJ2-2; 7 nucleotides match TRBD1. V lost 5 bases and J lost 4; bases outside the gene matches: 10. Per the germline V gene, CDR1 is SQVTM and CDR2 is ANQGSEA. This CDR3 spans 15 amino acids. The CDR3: CSVCPDREGTGELFF. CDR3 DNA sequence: TGCAGCGTTTGTCCAGACAGGGAAGGCACCGGGGAGCTGTTTTTT.

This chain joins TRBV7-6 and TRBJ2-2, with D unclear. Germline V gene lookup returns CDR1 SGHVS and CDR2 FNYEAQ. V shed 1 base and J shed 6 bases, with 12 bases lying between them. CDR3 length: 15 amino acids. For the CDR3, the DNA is TGTGCCAGCAGCTTAGTAAGCGATAGGTCCGGGGAGCTGTTTTTT. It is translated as CASSLVSDRSGELFF.

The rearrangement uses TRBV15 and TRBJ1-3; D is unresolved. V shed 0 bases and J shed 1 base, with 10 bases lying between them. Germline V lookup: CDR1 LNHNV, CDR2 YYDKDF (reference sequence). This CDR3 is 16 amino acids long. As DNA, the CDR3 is TGTGCCACCAGCAGAGATGTAGCGGGGTCTGGAAACACCATATATTTT. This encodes CATSRDVAGSGNTIYF.

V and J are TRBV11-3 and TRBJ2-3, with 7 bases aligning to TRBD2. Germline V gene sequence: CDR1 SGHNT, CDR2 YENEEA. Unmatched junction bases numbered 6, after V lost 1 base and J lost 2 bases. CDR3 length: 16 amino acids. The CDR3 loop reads CASSLAGGSVTDTQYF. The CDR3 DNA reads TGTGCCAGCAGCTTAGCGGGCGGGAGTGTCACAGATACGCAGTATTTT. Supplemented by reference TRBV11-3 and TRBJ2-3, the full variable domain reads EAGVVQSPRYKIIEKKQPVAFWCNPISGHNTLYWYLQNLGQGPELLIRYENEEAVDDSQLPKDRFSAERLKGVDSTLKIQPAELGDSAVYLCASSLAGGSVTDTQYFGPGTRLTVL.

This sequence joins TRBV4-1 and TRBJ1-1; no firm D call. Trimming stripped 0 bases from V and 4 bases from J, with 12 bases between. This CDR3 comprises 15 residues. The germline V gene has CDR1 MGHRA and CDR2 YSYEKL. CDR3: CASSQETQVATEAFF. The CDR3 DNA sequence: TGCGCCAGCAGCCAAGAAACCCAGGTTGCCACTGAAGCTTTCTTT.

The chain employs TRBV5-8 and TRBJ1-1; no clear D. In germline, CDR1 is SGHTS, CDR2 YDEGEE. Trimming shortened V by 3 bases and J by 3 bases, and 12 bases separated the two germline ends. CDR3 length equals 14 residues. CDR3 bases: TGTGCCAGCAGCTCCGGGGTCACAGACACTGAAGCTTTCTTT. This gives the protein CASSSGVTDTEAFF.

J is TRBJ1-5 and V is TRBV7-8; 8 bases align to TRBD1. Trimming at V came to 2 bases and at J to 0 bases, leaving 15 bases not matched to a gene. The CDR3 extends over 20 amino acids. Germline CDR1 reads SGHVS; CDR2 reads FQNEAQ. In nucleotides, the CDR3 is TGTGCCAGCAGCTTAATGGGGATCGAGACAGGGGTGATTAGCAATCAGCCCCAGCATTTT. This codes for CASSLMGIETGVISNQPQHF.

The CDR3 region is CASSAWDRGLSSGNQPQHF. CDR3 DNA: TGTGCCAGCAGTGCTTGGGACAGGGGGCTAAGTTCGGGCAATCAGCCCCAGCATTTT. The gene calls are TRBV2 and TRBJ1-5, with 12 bases lining up with TRBD1. V lost 4 bases and J lost 2; bases outside the gene matches: 12. CDR1 and CDR2 (germline): SNHLY, FYNNEI. The CDR3 contains 19 residues.

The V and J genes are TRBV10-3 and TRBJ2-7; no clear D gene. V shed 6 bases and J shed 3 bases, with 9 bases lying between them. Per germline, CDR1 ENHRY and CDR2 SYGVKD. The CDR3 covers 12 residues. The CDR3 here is CAISQDFYEQYF. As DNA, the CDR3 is TGTGCCATCAGCCAGGATTTCTACGAGCAGTACTTC.

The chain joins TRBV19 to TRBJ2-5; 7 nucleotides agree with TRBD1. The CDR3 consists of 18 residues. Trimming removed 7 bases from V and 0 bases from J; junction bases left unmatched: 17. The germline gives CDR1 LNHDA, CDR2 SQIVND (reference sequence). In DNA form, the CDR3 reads TGTGCCAGTACCTCGACGGCACAGGGGCCGGGGTACCAAGAGACCCAGTACTTC. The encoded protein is CASTSTAQGPGYQETQYF. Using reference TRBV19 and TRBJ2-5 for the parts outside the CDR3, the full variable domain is DGGITQSPKYLFRKEGQNVTLSCEQNLNHDAMYWYRQDPGQGLRLIYYSQIVNDFQKGDIAEGYSVSREKKESFPLTVTSAQKNPTAFYLCASTSTAQGPGYQETQYFGPGTRLLVL.

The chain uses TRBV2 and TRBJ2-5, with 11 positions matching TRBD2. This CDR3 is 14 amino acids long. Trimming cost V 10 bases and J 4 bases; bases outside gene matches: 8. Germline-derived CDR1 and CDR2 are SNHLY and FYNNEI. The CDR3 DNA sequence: TGTGCCATCAAGGGACTAGCGGAGGCAGAGACCCAGTACTTC. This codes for CAIKGLAEAETQYF.

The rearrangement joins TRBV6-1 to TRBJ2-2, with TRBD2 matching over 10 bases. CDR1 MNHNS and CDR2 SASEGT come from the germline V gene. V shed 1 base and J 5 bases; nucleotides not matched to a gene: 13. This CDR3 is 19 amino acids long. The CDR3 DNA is TGTGCCAGCAGTGAAGGATGGAGCGGGGGGGCTTTGGGAACCGGGGAGCTGTTTTTT. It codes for CASSEGWSGGALGTGELFF.

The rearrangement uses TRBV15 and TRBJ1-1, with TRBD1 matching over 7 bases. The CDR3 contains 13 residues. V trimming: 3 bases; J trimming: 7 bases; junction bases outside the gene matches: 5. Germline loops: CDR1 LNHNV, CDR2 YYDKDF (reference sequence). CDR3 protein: CATSRVRDSEAFF. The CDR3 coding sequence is TGTGCCACCAGCAGGGTCCGGGACAGTGAAGCTTTCTTT.

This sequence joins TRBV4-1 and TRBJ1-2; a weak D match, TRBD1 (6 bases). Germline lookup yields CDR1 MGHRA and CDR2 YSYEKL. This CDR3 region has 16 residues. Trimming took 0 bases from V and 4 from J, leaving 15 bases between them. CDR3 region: CASSQDEGGLSYGYTF. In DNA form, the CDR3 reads TGCGCCAGCAGCCAAGATGAGGGGGGGCTAAGCTATGGCTACACCTTC.

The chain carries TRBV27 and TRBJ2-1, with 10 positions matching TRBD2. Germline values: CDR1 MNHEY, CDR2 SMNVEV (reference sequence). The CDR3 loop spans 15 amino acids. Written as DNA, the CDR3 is TGTGCGACTGGGGCTAGCGGGAGCTCCTACAATGAGCAGTTCTTC. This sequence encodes CATGASGSSYNEQFF.

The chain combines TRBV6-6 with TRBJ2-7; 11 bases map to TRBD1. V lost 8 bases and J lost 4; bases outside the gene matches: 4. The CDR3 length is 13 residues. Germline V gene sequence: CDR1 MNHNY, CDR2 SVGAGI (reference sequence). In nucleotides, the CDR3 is TGTGCCAGCGGGGGACAGGGGGGATACGAGCAGTACTTC. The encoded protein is CASGGQGGYEQYF.

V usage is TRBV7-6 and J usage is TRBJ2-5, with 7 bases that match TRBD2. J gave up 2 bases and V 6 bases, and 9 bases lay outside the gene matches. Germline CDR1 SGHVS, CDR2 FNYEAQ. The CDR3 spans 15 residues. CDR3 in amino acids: CASSSLLATQETQYF. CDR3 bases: TGTGCCAGCAGTTCCCTACTAGCGACTCAAGAGACCCAGTACTTC.

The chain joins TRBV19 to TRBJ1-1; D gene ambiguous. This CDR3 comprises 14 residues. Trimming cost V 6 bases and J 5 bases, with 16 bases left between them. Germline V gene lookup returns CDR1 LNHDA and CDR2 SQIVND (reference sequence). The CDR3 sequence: CASRTGATGTEAFF. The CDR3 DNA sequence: TGTGCCAGTAGGACGGGAGCAACTGGGACTGAAGCTTTCTTT.

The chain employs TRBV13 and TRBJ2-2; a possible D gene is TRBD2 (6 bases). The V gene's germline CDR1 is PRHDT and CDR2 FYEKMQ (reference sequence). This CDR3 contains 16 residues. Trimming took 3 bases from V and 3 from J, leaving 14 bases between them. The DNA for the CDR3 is TGTGCCAGCAGCTTCGAAGCGGGTTGGGACACCGGGGAGCTGTTTTTT. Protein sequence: CASSFEAGWDTGELFF.

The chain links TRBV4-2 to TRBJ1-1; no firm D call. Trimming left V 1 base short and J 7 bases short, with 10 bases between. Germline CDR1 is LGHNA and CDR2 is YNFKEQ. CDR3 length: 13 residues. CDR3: CASSQVAGFEAFF. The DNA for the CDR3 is TGTGCCAGCAGCCAAGTCGCCGGGTTTGAAGCTTTCTTT.

Here the CDR3 reads CASSLSRSYEQYF. The CDR3 coding sequence is TGTGCCAGCAGTTTATCCAGGTCCTACGAGCAGTACTTC. The V gene is TRBV28, the J gene TRBJ2-7; D unclear. Germline values: CDR1 MDHEN, CDR2 SYDVKM. Deletions cut 1 base from V and 1 base from J, with 5 bases between. CDR3 length: 13 residues.

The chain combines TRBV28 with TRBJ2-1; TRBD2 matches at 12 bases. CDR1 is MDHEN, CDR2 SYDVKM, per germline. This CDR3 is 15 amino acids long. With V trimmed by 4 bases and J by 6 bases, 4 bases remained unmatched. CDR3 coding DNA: TGTGCCAGCAGTTCAGGACTAGCGGGGAGCAATGAGCAGTTCTTC. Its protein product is CASSSGLAGSNEQFF. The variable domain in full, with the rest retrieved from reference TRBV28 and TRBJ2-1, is DVKVTQSSRYLVKRTGEKVFLECVQDMDHENMFWYRQDPGLGLRLIYFSYDVKMKEKGDIPEGYSVSREKKERFSLILESASTNQTSMYLCASSSGLAGSNEQFFGPGTRLTVL.

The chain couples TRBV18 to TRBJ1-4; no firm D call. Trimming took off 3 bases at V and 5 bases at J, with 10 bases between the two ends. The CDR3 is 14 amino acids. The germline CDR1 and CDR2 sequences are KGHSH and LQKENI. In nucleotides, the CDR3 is TGTGCCAGCTCACCGTGGGGAGCCAATGAAAAACTGTTTTTT. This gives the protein CASSPWGANEKLFF. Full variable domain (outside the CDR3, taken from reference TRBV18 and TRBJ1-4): NAGVMQNPRHLVRRRGQEARLRCSPMKGHSHVYWYRQLPEEGLKFMVYLQKENIIDESGMPKERFSAEFPKEGPSILRIQQVVRGDSAAYFCASSPWGANEKLFFGSGTQLSVL.

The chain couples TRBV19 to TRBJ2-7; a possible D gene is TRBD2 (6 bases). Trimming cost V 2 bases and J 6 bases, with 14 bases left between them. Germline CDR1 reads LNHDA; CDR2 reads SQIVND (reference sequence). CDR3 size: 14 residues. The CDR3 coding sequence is TGTGCCAGTAGTATAACACTAGCCGCGGTCGAGCAGTACTTC. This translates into CASSITLAAVEQYF.

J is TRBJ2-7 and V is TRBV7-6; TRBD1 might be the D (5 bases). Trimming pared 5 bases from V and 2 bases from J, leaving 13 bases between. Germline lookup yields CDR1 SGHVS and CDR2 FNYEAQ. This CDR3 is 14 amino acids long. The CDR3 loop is CASSLRTYPYEQYF. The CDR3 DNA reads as TGTGCCAGCAGCCTTCGGACATATCCCTACGAGCAGTACTTC.

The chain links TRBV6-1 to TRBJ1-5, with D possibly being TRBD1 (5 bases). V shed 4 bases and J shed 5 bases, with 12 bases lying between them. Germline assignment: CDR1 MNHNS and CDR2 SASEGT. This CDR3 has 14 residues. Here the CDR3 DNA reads TGTGCCAGCAGTGGGACACTGGGTGATCAGCCCCAGCATTTT. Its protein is CASSGTLGDQPQHF.